The 15 T cell receptor beta chains below come from one sample, sequenced in a study of T cells in Graves' hyperthyroidism and ophthalmopathy. Researchers amplified the TCR beta CDR3 regions from RNA transcripts. The HTBI primer set served for first-round RT-PCR of the TCR CDR3. One entry per CDR3 protein results from TCRdb running MiXCR on the multiplex PCR reads. The profile covers about 380,000 distinct CDR3 sequences, with less than 20% appearing a single time and 35% to 50% taken by the ten largest. The sample consisted of blood. Source of these receptors: a young man with Graves' ophthalmopathy.

The chain links TRBV20-1 to TRBJ2-3; 12 bases match TRBD2. With 0 bases clipped from V and 2 bases from J, the junction kept 3 bases outside the gene matches. The germline CDR1 and CDR2 sequences are DFQATT and SNEGSKA (reference sequence). The CDR3 consists of 16 residues. The CDR3 reads CSARDRTSGVTDTQYF. The CDR3, as DNA: TGCAGTGCTAGAGATCGGACTAGCGGGGTCACAGATACGCAGTATTTT.

This clonotype was seen ten or more times. The rearrangement uses TRBV6-5 and TRBJ1-5, with 8 positions matching TRBD1. CDR3 length equals 15 residues. Germline loops: CDR1 MNHEY, CDR2 SVGAGI. V shed 2 bases, J shed 5 bases, and the junction held 5 bases outside the gene matches. The DNA for the CDR3 is TGTGCCAGCAGTTACACTCCAGGGGGCGATCAGCCCCAGCATTTT. It encodes CASSYTPGGDQPQHF.

This clonotype has a count of ten or more. Written as DNA, the CDR3 is TGCAGTGCTAGAAGAGATCAAGAGACCCAGTACTTC. It encodes CSARRDQETQYF. The genes are TRBV20-1 and TRBJ2-5; no firm D call. Germline CDR1 reads DFQATT; CDR2 reads SNEGSKA (reference sequence). The V gene lost 2 bases and the J gene lost 2 bases, with 6 bases spanning the gap. The CDR3 loop spans 12 amino acids.

This chain links TRBV6-5 with TRBJ1-3; 10 nucleotides agree with TRBD1. This CDR3 is 17 amino acids long. V was clipped by 0 bases and J by 3 bases; unmatched bases: 5. Germline V gives CDR1 MNHEY, CDR2 SVGAGI. CDR3 amino acids: CASSYSRQGAGGNTIYF. CDR3 sequence (DNA): TGTGCCAGCAGTTACTCGAGACAGGGGGCTGGTGGAAACACCATATATTTT.

The V call is TRBV7-9, the J call TRBJ2-5; D is perhaps TRBD2 (6 bases). This CDR3 region has 14 residues. The ends were cut back, 6 bases at V and 5 bases at J, with 16 bases in the middle. Per germline, CDR1 SEHNR and CDR2 FQNEAQ (reference sequence). In DNA form, the CDR3 reads TGTGCCAGCAGTGAATGGCGGGGCTGGGAGACCCAGTACTTC. It translates to CASSEWRGWETQYF.

The chain links TRBV5-5 to TRBJ1-2; D call uncertain. V gave up 1 base and J gave up 0 bases, with 7 bases separating them. This CDR3 spans 14 amino acids. CDR1 is SGHKS and CDR2 is YYEKEE in the germline V gene (reference sequence). The CDR3 bases are TGTGCCAGCAGCTTGACGGTAGCTAACTATGGCTACACCTTC. Translated: CASSLTVANYGYTF.

The rearrangement links TRBV24-1 to TRBJ2-7, with 8 nucleotides matching TRBD1. Germline V gene sequence: CDR1 KGHDR, CDR2 SFDVKD. Trimming took 10 bases from V and 4 from J; bases not matched to a gene: 11. This CDR3 is 14 amino acids long. The CDR3, as DNA: TGTGCCACATCGAAAGGACAGGGTACGTACGAGCAGTACTTC. This sequence encodes CATSKGQGTYEQYF.

This clonotype was picked up many times. The gene calls are TRBV3-1 and TRBJ2-1; maybe TRBD1 (5 bases). The CDR3 has 12 residues. Trimming cost V 2 bases and J 9 bases, with 8 bases left between them. The germline gives CDR1 LGHDT, CDR2 YNNKEL (reference sequence). The CDR3 reads CASSQSGFEQFF. The CDR3 DNA sequence: TGTGCCAGCAGCCAATCAGGGTTTGAGCAGTTCTTC.

This clonotype occurred a few times. The rearrangement uses TRBV20-1 and TRBJ1-3; tentative D call: TRBD1 (6 bases). The CDR3 has 15 residues. The germline gives CDR1 DFQATT, CDR2 SNEGSKA (reference sequence). Trimming pared 6 bases from V and 0 bases from J, leaving 15 bases between. This CDR3 is CSANRQDSSGNTIYF. CDR3 nucleotide sequence: TGCAGTGCCAACCGACAGGATTCCTCTGGAAACACCATATATTTT.

The chain links TRBV20-1 to TRBJ2-2; TRBD2 aligns across 15 bases. The V and J ends lost 1 base and 7 bases, in that order; junction bases with no gene match: 1. The CDR3 covers 15 residues. Looked up from germline, CDR1 is DFQATT and CDR2 is SNEGSKA (reference sequence). The CDR3 loop reads CSARGTSGGGGELFF. The CDR3 region has the DNA TGCAGTGCTAGAGGGACTAGCGGGGGGGGCGGGGAGCTGTTTTTT.

The chain links TRBV3-1 to TRBJ1-1, with no clear D. Germline CDR1 and CDR2: LGHDT and YNNKEL (reference sequence). Trimming cost V 1 base and J 4 bases, with 13 bases left between them. This CDR3 spans 15 amino acids. In nucleotides, the CDR3 is TGTGCCAGCAGCCAAGGATGGCTGGGATTCACTGAAGCTTTCTTT. Translated: CASSQGWLGFTEAFF.

The gene calls are TRBV19 and TRBJ1-3; D uncertain. V lost 3 bases, J lost 2 bases, and 5 bases lay in between. Per germline, CDR1 LNHDA and CDR2 SQIVND (reference sequence). The CDR3 loop spans 13 amino acids. Here the CDR3 reads CASSIGPGNTIYF. The CDR3 nucleotides are TGTGCCAGTAGTATCGGGCCTGGAAACACCATATATTTT.

With regard to this clonotype: No conserved phenylalanine or tryptophan is present at the end of the CDR3, so a read error is the likely explanation. The chain is built from TRBV7-6 and TRBJ2-7; 7 bases map to TRBD1. V was pared by 5 bases and J by 3 bases, with 10 bases of the junction left unmatched. The germline gives CDR1 SGHVS, CDR2 FNYEAQ. There are 15 residues in the CDR3. For the CDR3, the DNA is TGTGCCAGCAGCCGAGGGTTGGGACAGAACTACGAGCAGTACCTC. Its translation is CASSRGLGQNYEQYL.

This clonotype was observed at least ten times. The V call is TRBV12-3 or TRBV12-4, the J call TRBJ1-1; D is unresolved. Trimming stripped 7 bases from V and 0 bases from J, with 12 bases between. The CDR3 covers 14 residues. The CDR3 nucleotides are TGTGCCAGCACCCCATCTGTAATGAACACTGAAGCTTTCTTT. Its translation is CASTPSVMNTEAFF.

The V call is TRBV6-1, the J call TRBJ1-1, with 7 bases identical to TRBD1. CDR3 length equals 13 residues. CDR1 is MNHNS and CDR2 is SASEGT in the germline V gene. V was pared by 6 bases and J by 7 bases, with 8 bases of the junction left unmatched. This CDR3 is CASRLRGGNEAFF. The CDR3 nucleotides are TGTGCCAGCAGACTCAGGGGGGGCAATGAAGCTTTCTTT.